Listed below are T cell receptor beta chains from one sample, sequenced in a study. TCRdb analysed the RT-PCR reads with MiXCR anew, one entry per CDR3 protein. Altogether about 680,000 distinct CDR3 sequences are present, 11% to 15% being singletons, with the ten largest covering roughly 3.9%. The specimen sequenced was memory CD4+ T cells from blood. Receptors originate from a female donor in good health, serving as a healthy control. Both conserved end residues are trimmed from each CDR3. Each record gives: V gene, J gene, D gene, CDR3 protein. A D gene is named only where the DNA matches it firmly.

TRBV28	TRBJ1-3	-	ASSLGRVNTIY
TRBV5-1	TRBJ1-2	TRBD1	ASRQGARDYT
TRBV4-2	TRBJ2-1	TRBD1	ASSQGDRGYNEQF
TRBV6-6	TRBJ1-4	-	ASSQPGQREKLF
TRBV5-1	TRBJ2-7	TRBD1	ASSKGGTDSYEQY
TRBV7-3	TRBJ2-1	-	ASSRIPGEQF
TRBV7-2	TRBJ2-1	-	ASSYGTGYNEQF
TRBV6-5	TRBJ2-7	TRBD1	ASSGTGNSYEQY
TRBV12-3/TRBV12-4	TRBJ2-7	-	ASSDKREQY
TRBV30	TRBJ2-1	-	AWSVYRANEQF
TRBV2	TRBJ1-2	-	ASSRQLYGYT
TRBV20-1	TRBJ1-2	TRBD1	SARETGGVGYT
TRBV20-1	TRBJ2-5	TRBD1	SARDRTGGEETQY
TRBV20-1	TRBJ2-3	-	SAPTGSSHTQY
TRBV27	TRBJ2-1	-	ASTRQRSSYNEQF
TRBV6-2/TRBV6-3	TRBJ2-7	TRBD2	ASRISSGRAGGQY
TRBV12-3/TRBV12-4	TRBJ2-7	TRBD2	ASSFYGAGVYEQY
TRBV3-1	TRBJ1-2	-	ASSQGSGYT
TRBV20-1	TRBJ2-5	-	SARFEGVETQY
TRBV20-1	TRBJ1-5	-	SARAAKEYSNQPQH
TRBV6-5	TRBJ2-7	-	ASRGQQDYEQY
TRBV7-3	TRBJ2-1	-	ASSAEIMFTQF
TRBV12-3/TRBV12-4	TRBJ2-1	-	ASSLGGLSEQF
TRBV7-8	TRBJ1-5	-	ASSLGRVIDQPQH
TRBV4-2	TRBJ2-3	-	ASSQDLKSADTQY
TRBV5-1	TRBJ2-5	TRBD1	ASSLDRGPMWETQY
TRBV10-3	TRBJ2-3	TRBD1	ASGTGRSTDTQY
TRBV7-9	TRBJ2-3	TRBD1	ASSPRTGTRFTDTQY
TRBV6-2/TRBV6-3	TRBJ2-7	TRBD2	GSRISTAGLYEQY
TRBV7-9	TRBJ2-3	-	ASSFGDGGRDTQY
TRBV18	TRBJ2-1	-	ASSQSSNEQF
TRBV20-1	TRBJ1-2	-	SAPRDNLGYGYT
TRBV9	TRBJ2-1	-	ASSPLREIGYNEQF
TRBV29-1	TRBJ2-3	-	SAAGPFTDTQY
TRBV5-1	TRBJ2-1	-	ASSTGTSYNEQF
TRBV28	TRBJ1-2	-	ASSGVQWSWYT
TRBV20-1	TRBJ2-1	-	SARVDTNEQF
TRBV2	TRBJ1-4	-	ASSGGTYDEKLF
TRBV20-1	TRBJ2-5	-	SAMPRRGGQETQY
TRBV6-5	TRBJ2-5	TRBD1	ASSYGDSQETQY
TRBV28	TRBJ2-5	-	ASSLVSLETQY
TRBV12-3/TRBV12-4	TRBJ2-3	TRBD2	ASSLGTTSGSGDTQY
TRBV7-2	TRBJ2-7	-	ASSRWGGSYEQY
TRBV7-3	TRBJ1-6	-	ASSLAYVNSPLH
TRBV6-5	TRBJ2-1	TRBD2	ASSPGLAFDEQF
TRBV2	TRBJ2-1	-	ASSYLPGASGTYNEQF
TRBV18	TRBJ1-1	TRBD1	ASSPTGGKTEAF
TRBV28	TRBJ2-7	-	ASSLAAGRVY
TRBV20-1	TRBJ1-1	-	SARLGAWNTEAF
TRBV27	TRBJ2-7	TRBD1	ASSFSRTGAYEQY
TRBV27	TRBJ1-2	-	ASSSLGDLGGYT
TRBV20-1	TRBJ1-2	-	SAQDGKVYGYT
TRBV29-1	TRBJ2-5	TRBD2	SVGYGRGTQY